This T cell receptor beta chain was captured in a study of cytomegalovirus exposure and HLA in healthy donors. CDR1 and CDR2 (germline): GTSNPN, SVGIG (reference sequence). This CDR3 spans 14 amino acids. V lost 3 bases and J lost 7, with 17 bases in between. TCRdb keeps only in-frame clones here, not all; method: immunoSEQ multiplex PCR. Of about 130,000 clones listed, around nine tenths are singletons. The source material was PBMCs. This sequence originates from a woman aged 18-29 years in good health and CMV-seronegative. This chain connects TRBV30 to TRBJ2-3, with D possibly matching TRBD2 (6 bases). CDR3 region: CAWRLRLAGNTQYF. The CDR3 bases are TGTGCCTGGAGGCTTCGGTTGGCGGGGAATACGCAGTATTTT.